A single sample is the source of the 21 T cell receptor beta chains below, sequenced in a study of T cell repertoires in cytomegalovirus infection. No antigens are known for them. TCRdb called the reads again in MiXCR, with one record for every CDR3 protein. Of some 920,000 distinct CDR3 sequences detected, less than 40% appear once; the ten largest clones hold over 13%. This specimen was cultured CD8+ T cells from PBMCs, taken from culture after CMV antigen stimulation. The source of these receptors is a human donor in good health (CMV status not recorded). Some clones in this sample may be carry-over from other donors' samples.

This clonotype was seen ten or more times. The chain carries TRBV7-6 and TRBJ2-1, with a possible D match to TRBD1 (5 bases). Germline V CDR1 and CDR2: SGHVS, FNYEAQ. V shed 1 base and J shed 6 bases, with 19 bases lying between them. This CDR3 contains 17 residues. CDR3 coding DNA: TGTGCCAGCAGCTTAGATACAGACAGAGGATCGGGCAATGAGCAGTTCTTC. The encoded protein is CASSLDTDRGSGNEQFF.

The chain recombines TRBV6-2 or TRBV6-3 with TRBJ2-1; no clear D. Trimming left V 2 bases short and J 2 bases short, with 10 bases between. Germline loops: CDR1 MNHEY, CDR2 SVGEGT. This CDR3 comprises 15 residues. This CDR3 is CASSYPPGAYNEQFF. In DNA, the CDR3 is TGTGCCAGCAGTTACCCCCCGGGCGCCTACAATGAGCAGTTCTTC.

V is TRBV14 and J is TRBJ1-2; D ambiguous. There are 11 residues in the CDR3. Germline-derived CDR1 and CDR2 are SGHDN and FVKESK. The V gene lost 0 bases and the J gene lost 8 bases, with 4 bases spanning the gap. The CDR3 is CASSQESGYTF. DNA for the CDR3: TGTGCCAGCAGCCAAGAAAGCGGCTACACCTTC.

Only one count was recorded for this clonotype. The chain is built from TRBV7-9 and TRBJ1-2; D remains ambiguous. V lost 5 bases and J lost 5, with 12 bases in between. The germline V gene has CDR1 SEHNR and CDR2 FQNEAQ (reference sequence). The CDR3 has 13 amino acids. CDR3 in DNA: TGTGCCAGCAGCCGCACTGCCGCGTATGGCTACACCTTC. Translation: CASSRTAAYGYTF.

V is TRBV6-2 or TRBV6-3 and J is TRBJ1-2; D uncertain. Germline V gives CDR1 MNHEY, CDR2 SVGEGT. The CDR3 consists of 15 residues. Trimming left V 6 bases short and J 4 bases short, with 18 bases between. The CDR3 reads CASSLNGELSYGYTF. In DNA, the CDR3 is TGTGCCAGCAGCCTGAATGGGGAACTGAGCTATGGCTACACCTTC.

In its sample, this clonotype was seen a few times. The chain has TRBV27 and TRBJ2-7, with D perhaps TRBD1 (5 bases). CDR3 size: 16 residues. Looked up from germline, CDR1 is MNHEY and CDR2 is SMNVEV (reference sequence). Trimming pared 6 bases from V and 0 bases from J, leaving 18 bases between. CDR3 DNA sequence: TGTGCCAGCAGCCAACACCGCAGGGATTACTCCTACGAGCAGTACTTC. This codes for CASSQHRRDYSYEQYF.

The table lists this clonotype with a few counts. V and J are TRBV7-9 and TRBJ1-2; D ambiguous. The V gene lost 0 bases and the J gene lost 0 bases, with 17 bases spanning the gap. The CDR3 runs 18 residues. Germline assignment: CDR1 SEHNR and CDR2 FQNEAQ (reference sequence). CDR3 protein: CASSLAPGMQRANYGYTF. For the CDR3, the DNA is TGTGCCAGCAGCTTAGCCCCGGGGATGCAACGAGCTAACTATGGCTACACCTTC.

The V gene is TRBV4-1, the J gene TRBJ2-1; D gene uncertain. This CDR3 spans 12 amino acids. With 4 bases removed from V and 5 bases from J, the gap between germline ends came to 6 bases. The germline V gene has CDR1 MGHRA and CDR2 YSYEKL. The CDR3 nucleotides read TGCGCCAGCAGCCGAGTGAACAATGAGCAGTTCTTC. This encodes CASSRVNNEQFF.

The chain combines TRBV6-5 with TRBJ2-1; D possibly corresponds to TRBD1 (6 bases). Looked up from germline, CDR1 is MNHEY and CDR2 is SVGAGI. CDR3 size: 14 residues. The V end lost 7 bases, the J end lost 4 bases, and 14 bases lay between the germline ends. The CDR3 here is CASTAGGWYNEQFF. CDR3 in DNA: TGTGCCAGCACGGCTGGGGGCTGGTACAATGAGCAGTTCTTC.

V usage is TRBV27 and J usage is TRBJ2-3; 7 nucleotides agree with TRBD1. The CDR3 spans 13 residues. Germline V gene sequence: CDR1 MNHEY, CDR2 SMNVEV (reference sequence). The CDR3 sequence is CGTGRGMPDTQYF. CDR3 bases: TGTGGAACGGGCAGGGGGATGCCAGATACGCAGTATTTT.

The chain joins TRBV6-1 to TRBJ2-1; no firm D call. V lost 2 bases and J lost 9, with 23 bases in between. This CDR3 is built from 17 residues. The germline CDR1 and CDR2 sequences are MNHNS and SASEGT. The CDR3 DNA reads as TGTGCCAGCAGTGAATTTAATGGGGATTGGATACCCGGTGAGCAGTTCTTC. This gives the protein CASSEFNGDWIPGEQFF.

CDR3 sequence (DNA): TGTGCCAGCAGCGTACGGGCGGGGGGTGGTTTCAGTGAGCAGTTCTTC. It encodes CASSVRAGGGFSEQFF. This chain uses TRBV9 with TRBJ2-1; 8 bases fit TRBD2. Losses at the gene ends were 1 base for V and 9 bases for J; bases not matched to a gene: 12. The CDR3 loop spans 16 amino acids. Germline V gene sequence: CDR1 SGDLS, CDR2 YYNGEE.

This chain joins TRBV7-8 and TRBJ1-2, with 11 bases identical to TRBD1. The CDR3 spans 17 residues. Per the germline V gene, CDR1 is SGHVS and CDR2 is FQNEAQ. V was pared by 4 bases and J by 4 bases, with 11 bases of the junction left unmatched. CDR3 region: CASSSGTGGKSFYGYTF. The DNA of the CDR3 is TGTGCCAGCAGCTCAGGGACAGGGGGGAAATCGTTCTATGGCTACACCTTC.

The gene calls are TRBV12-3 or TRBV12-4 and TRBJ2-1; possibly TRBD1 for D (5 bases). The V end lost 8 bases, the J end lost 6 bases, and 17 bases lay between the germline ends. The length of the CDR3 is 14 residues. In DNA, the CDR3 is TGTGCCAGCTCTGCCCTAGGGGTCCTCAATGAGCAGTTCTTC. As protein: CASSALGVLNEQFF.

This chain joins TRBV2 and TRBJ2-3; possible D gene TRBD2, 5 bases. The V and J ends lost 7 bases and 1 base respectively, with 9 bases between them. Germline V gene lookup returns CDR1 SNHLY and CDR2 FYNNEI. The CDR3 sequence is 13 residues long. CDR3 in amino acids: CASNHGGTDTQYF. The DNA of the CDR3 is TGTGCCAGCAACCACGGGGGCACAGATACGCAGTATTTT.

This clonotype was recorded at least ten times. The chain combines TRBV5-6 with TRBJ2-5; D is tentatively TRBD1 or TRBD2 (6 bases each). Trimming cost V 4 bases and J 5 bases, with 15 bases left between them. The CDR3 loop spans 14 amino acids. Germline V gives CDR1 SGHDT, CDR2 YYEEEE. CDR3 bases: TGTGCCAGCAGCGGAGGAGGGGGACTGGAGACCCAGTACTTC. This gives the protein CASSGGGGLETQYF.

This clonotype has only a few counts. The chain joins TRBV6-2 or TRBV6-3 to TRBJ2-3, with D perhaps matching TRBD1 (6 bases). The CDR3 has 14 residues. The germline V gene encodes CDR1 MNHEY and CDR2 SVGEGT. The V end was cut by 2 bases, the J end by 2 bases, with 8 bases between. Here the CDR3 reads CASSYGGLTDTQYF. Here the CDR3 DNA reads TGTGCCAGCAGTTACGGGGGCCTCACAGATACGCAGTATTTT.

This clonotype was recorded a few times. The rearrangement uses TRBV7-9 and TRBJ2-7; the D gene is possibly TRBD2 (7 bases). This CDR3 contains 15 residues. Germline V gene sequence: CDR1 SEHNR, CDR2 FQNEAQ (reference sequence). Trimming shortened V by 5 bases and J by 4 bases, and 18 bases separated the two germline ends. DNA for the CDR3: TGTGCCAGCAGCCCAACGGGAGGACAGAAATACGAGCAGTACTTC. This gives the protein CASSPTGGQKYEQYF.

The chain carries TRBV28 and TRBJ1-6; tentative D call: TRBD1 (6 bases). Per the germline V gene, CDR1 is MDHEN and CDR2 is SYDVKM. With 5 bases removed from V and 6 bases from J, the gap between germline ends came to 14 bases. This CDR3 is 15 amino acids long. The CDR3 reads CASSELGGSNSPLHF. DNA of the CDR3: TGTGCCAGCAGTGAGCTAGGGGGTAGTAATTCACCCCTCCACTTT. The variable domain in full, completed from reference TRBV28 and TRBJ1-6, reads DVKVTQSSRYLVKRTGEKVFLECVQDMDHENMFWYRQDPGLGLRLIYFSYDVKMKEKGDIPEGYSVSREKKERFSLILESASTNQTSMYLCASSELGGSNSPLHFGNGTRLTVT.

The chain has TRBV6-6 and TRBJ2-7, with unresolved D. This CDR3 spans 13 amino acids. Germline CDR1 is MNHNY and CDR2 is SVGAGI (reference sequence). Trimming stripped 0 bases from V and 2 bases from J, with 5 bases between. CDR3 in amino acids: CASSYSITYEQYV. CDR3 bases: TGTGCCAGCAGTTACTCGATAACCTACGAGCAGTACGTC.

This clonotype was seen only a few times. This chain joins TRBV6-5 and TRBJ1-2; D is unclear. CDR1 and CDR2 from the germline V gene are MNHEY and SVGAGI. With 1 base removed from V and 7 bases from J, the gap between germline ends came to 10 bases. CDR3 length: 13 amino acids. CDR3 nucleotides: TGTGCCAGCAGTTACTTGGGCTTTGCTGGCTACACCTTC. This translates into CASSYLGFAGYTF.